The 31 T cell receptor beta chains in this list originate from one sample, sequenced in a study of blood T cell repertoires in COVID-19. Method: immunoSEQ multiplex PCR; TCRdb's copy keeps in-frame clones and lacks some. The sample records 150,000 to 200,000 clones, 88% being singletons. The source material was peripheral blood. These receptors originate from a man aged 35 to 55 with active or convalescent COVID-19.

This chain links TRBV19 with TRBJ2-3; weak D call: TRBD1 (5 bases). The germline V gene has CDR1 LNHDA and CDR2 SQIVND (reference sequence). Trimming took 0 bases from V and 6 from J, leaving 10 bases between them. The CDR3 spans 14 residues. The CDR3: CASSIDGGADTQYF. DNA of the CDR3: TGTGCCAGTAGTATAGATGGTGGGGCCGATACGCAGTATTTT. Combining the CDR3 with reference TRBV19 and TRBJ2-3 gives the whole variable domain DGGITQSPKYLFRKEGQNVTLSCEQNLNHDAMYWYRQDPGQGLRLIYYSQIVNDFQKGDIAEGYSVSREKKESFPLTVTSAQKNPTAFYLCASSIDGGADTQYFGPGTRLTVL.

The J gene is TRBJ2-1, the V gene TRBV19; D may be TRBD1 (5 bases). The CDR3 is made up of 13 amino acids. CDR1 LNHDA and CDR2 SQIVND come from the germline V gene (reference sequence). Deletions cut 7 bases from V and 7 bases from J, with 14 bases between. CDR3 sequence: CASNRQGRNEQFF. CDR3 DNA: TGTGCCAGTAATAGGCAGGGTAGGAATGAGCAGTTCTTC.

This clone was detected once. The rearrangement uses TRBV6-5 and TRBJ1-1; 9 nucleotides align to TRBD1. Germline loops: CDR1 MNHEY, CDR2 SVGAGI. The CDR3 loop spans 15 amino acids. Trimming took 5 bases from V and 4 from J; bases not matched to a gene: 8. The CDR3 spells CASSRADRGSTEAFF. The CDR3 nucleotides read TGTGCCAGCAGTAGAGCGGACAGGGGCTCCACTGAAGCTTTCTTT.

The chain's CDR3 is CASSLGETSGRDTQYF. The CDR3 bases are TGTGCCAGCAGCTTAGGAGAGACTAGCGGGAGAGATACGCAGTATTTT. The V call is TRBV7-2, the J call TRBJ2-3; 12 bases match TRBD2. Looked up from germline, CDR1 is SGHTA and CDR2 is FQGNSA. The CDR3 length is 16 residues. The trim removed 1 base at V and 5 bases at J, leaving 4 bases unmatched.

The V and J genes are TRBV21-1 and TRBJ1-2. TRBV21-1 is annotated as a pseudogene. CDR3 size: 15 residues. CDR3 DNA sequence: TGTGCCACCGTGACCCCAGGGACTGCTAACTATGGCTACACCTTC. Protein product: CATVTPGTANYGYTF.

The CDR3 loop reads CASSTGLTFYEQYF. The CDR3 coding sequence is TGTGCCAGCAGCACAGGGCTAACGTTCTACGAGCAGTACTTC. This sequence joins TRBV6-2 or TRBV6-3 and TRBJ2-7; perhaps TRBD1 as D (6 bases). The ends were cut back, 6 bases at V and 3 bases at J, with 15 bases in the middle. The CDR3 consists of 14 residues. Germline values: CDR1 MNHEY, CDR2 SVGEGT.

The CDR3 sequence: CASSQVTGTEYSNQPQHF. The CDR3 DNA is TGTGCCAGCAGTCAAGTTACCGGGACAGAATATAGCAATCAGCCCCAGCATTTT. The chain is built from TRBV28 and TRBJ1-5; TRBD1 aligns across 7 bases. The germline V gene encodes CDR1 MDHEN and CDR2 SYDVKM. There are 18 residues in the CDR3. V trimming: 5 bases; J trimming: 0 bases; junction bases outside the gene matches: 13.

The chain has TRBV27 and TRBJ2-7; TRBD1 matches 7 bases. Germline assignment: CDR1 MNHEY and CDR2 SMNVEV (reference sequence). Germline trimming cut 5 bases from V and 2 bases from J; bases unmatched to any gene: 15. The CDR3 consists of 17 residues. This chain's CDR3 is CASSPLRQGLVPYEQYF. The CDR3 DNA sequence: TGTGCCAGCAGTCCACTAAGACAGGGATTGGTTCCCTACGAGCAGTACTTC.

The chain couples TRBV6-2 or TRBV6-3 to TRBJ2-7, with D possibly TRBD1 on 5 matching bases. The CDR3 extends over 13 amino acids. Germline V CDR1 and CDR2: MNHEY, SVGEGT. Trimming cost V 4 bases and J 2 bases, with 9 bases left between them. The CDR3 protein is CASSWGSPYEQYF. The CDR3 bases are TGTGCCAGCAGTTGGGGCAGTCCCTACGAGCAGTACTTC.

This chain uses TRBV13 with TRBJ1-3; D is undetermined. The CDR3 loop spans 12 amino acids. From germline, CDR1 is PRHDT and CDR2 FYEKMQ (reference sequence). The V and J ends lost 3 bases and 4 bases respectively, with 4 bases between them. The CDR3 region has the DNA TGTGCCAGCAGCTTGTCGGGAAACACCATATATTTT. It encodes CASSLSGNTIYF.

For the CDR3, the DNA is TGTGCCAGCAGCCCGGACAGGCTCTCTGGAAACACCATATATTTT. Protein sequence: CASSPDRLSGNTIYF. This chain joins TRBV5-4 and TRBJ1-3; TRBD1 aligns across 7 bases. V shed 4 bases, J shed 0 bases, and the junction held 4 bases outside the gene matches. CDR1 and CDR2 (germline): SGHNT, YYREEE (reference sequence). This CDR3 contains 15 residues.

The chain combines TRBV11-1 with TRBJ1-1; D is unresolved. The CDR3 length is 14 residues. CDR1 is SGHAT and CDR2 is FQDESV in the germline V gene (reference sequence). V was trimmed by 1 base and J by 5 bases, leaving 11 bases between them. CDR3 DNA: TGTGCCAGCAGCTTAGACCCGGGTGGAACTGAAGCTTTCTTT. Translation gives CASSLDPGGTEAFF.

V usage is TRBV12-3 or TRBV12-4 and J usage is TRBJ1-2, with D tentatively TRBD1 (5 bases). V was pared by 11 bases and J by 7 bases, with 14 bases between. The CDR3 extends over 11 amino acids. The CDR3, as DNA: TGTGCCGCTGGGGGGTCCCCTGGCTACACCTTC. It translates to CAAGGSPGYTF.

This chain connects TRBV3-1 (or the pseudogene TRBV3-2) to TRBJ2-7; D uncertain. CDR1 is LGHDT and CDR2 is YNNKEL in the germline V gene (reference sequence). The CDR3 runs to 16 residues. Trimming removed 5 bases at V and 3 bases at J, with 20 bases between. CDR3 DNA: TGTGCCAGCAGCTTGGGCTATCGCCCGAGCTACTACGAGCAGTACTTC. Translation: CASSLGYRPSYYEQYF.

The chain combines TRBV5-1 with TRBJ2-7, with 7 bases that match TRBD2. V shed 6 bases and J 0 bases; nucleotides not matched to a gene: 9. CDR3 length equals 15 residues. Per germline, CDR1 SGHRS and CDR2 YFSETQ. The CDR3 here is CASNPGGLSSYEQYF. DNA for the CDR3: TGCGCCAGCAACCCGGGGGGACTCAGCTCCTACGAGCAGTACTTC.

The V gene is TRBV11-3, the J gene TRBJ2-2; weak D call: TRBD1 (6 bases). In germline, CDR1 is SGHNT, CDR2 YENEEA. Trimming cost V 5 bases and J 6 bases, with 13 bases left between them. CDR3 length: 14 amino acids. In DNA, the CDR3 is TGTGCCAGCAGCCGTTACAGGGAATCCGGGGAGCTGTTTTTT. It encodes CASSRYRESGELFF.

The rearrangement uses TRBV6-5 and TRBJ1-2; D not certain. V shed 2 bases and J shed 8 bases, with 12 bases lying between them. Germline CDR1 and CDR2: MNHEY and SVGAGI. The CDR3 is 13 residues long. The CDR3 spells CASSYVQVGGYTF. CDR3 coding DNA: TGTGCCAGCAGTTACGTGCAGGTTGGAGGCTACACCTTC.

This rearrangement joins TRBV6-1 to TRBJ2-7; D is uncertain. The germline CDR1 and CDR2 sequences are MNHNS and SASEGT. V was cut by 0 bases and J by 3 bases, with 12 bases left in between. The CDR3 sequence is 15 residues long. CDR3 coding DNA: TGTGCCAGCAGTGAAGCGCACGGCGGTAGCTACGAGCAGTACTTC. It yields the protein CASSEAHGGSYEQYF.

This chain links TRBV9 with TRBJ2-6; weak D call: TRBD1 (5 bases). This CDR3 comprises 17 residues. V gave up 3 bases and J gave up 0 bases, with 13 bases separating them. The germline CDR1 and CDR2 sequences are SGDLS and YYNGEE. CDR3 protein: CASSGTLDLSGANVLTF. CDR3 nucleotide sequence: TGTGCCAGCAGCGGGACACTGGACCTCTCTGGGGCCAACGTCCTGACTTTC. Supplemented by reference TRBV9 and TRBJ2-6, the full variable domain reads DSGVTQTPKHLITATGQRVTLRCSPRSGDLSVYWYQQSLDQGLQFLIQYYNGEERAKGNILERFSAQQFPDLHSELNLSSLELGDSALYFCASSGTLDLSGANVLTFGAGSRLTVL.

This chain links TRBV6-5 with TRBJ2-7, with 13 bases lining up with TRBD2. The CDR3 is 16 residues long. The J segment lost 6 bases and the V segment lost 0 bases, leaving 5 bases of the junction unmatched. Germline loops: CDR1 MNHEY, CDR2 SVGAGI. The CDR3 sequence is CASSYSTSGGAGEQYF. The CDR3 coding sequence is TGTGCCAGCAGTTACTCTACTAGCGGGGGGGCCGGCGAGCAGTACTTC.

V and J are TRBV3-1 (or the pseudogene TRBV3-2) and TRBJ1-2; 7 bases fit TRBD1. Germline V gene data show CDR1 as LGHDT and CDR2 as YNNKEL (reference sequence). Trimming cost V 2 bases and J 5 bases; bases outside gene matches: 8. The CDR3 length is 15 residues. CDR3 DNA sequence: TGTGCCAGCAGCCAAACTGACAGGGCTTCTTATGGCTACACCTTC. Translating it yields CASSQTDRASYGYTF.

This clone appeared once. The chain combines TRBV9 with TRBJ2-7; possibly TRBD2 for D (7 bases). V dropped 0 bases and J dropped 4 bases, with 14 bases sitting between them. This CDR3 has 15 amino acids. Germline-derived CDR1 and CDR2 are SGDLS and YYNGEE. In DNA form, the CDR3 reads TGTGCCAGCAGCGTAGGAACGGGGGGCGGATACGAGCAGTACTTC. The encoded protein is CASSVGTGGGYEQYF.

The J gene is TRBJ2-7, the V gene TRBV19; perhaps TRBD1 as D (5 bases). This CDR3 has 14 amino acids. Germline CDR1 is LNHDA and CDR2 is SQIVND (reference sequence). V was trimmed by 4 bases and J by 0 bases, leaving 10 bases between them. As DNA, the CDR3 is TGTGCCAGTAGTACCAGGGAATCCTCCTACGAGCAGTACTTC. Protein product: CASSTRESSYEQYF.

J is TRBJ2-7 and V is TRBV18; TRBD2 aligns across 9 bases. The ends lost 6 bases at V and 2 bases at J; junction bases unmatched: 11. The CDR3 length is 16 residues. Germline V gene data show CDR1 as KGHSH and CDR2 as LQKENI. CDR3 loop: CASSPSRSGGTYEQYF. CDR3 DNA: TGTGCCAGCTCCCCGAGCAGAAGCGGGGGGACCTACGAGCAGTACTTC.

The chain links TRBV13 to TRBJ1-6; D is unclear. The germline CDR1 and CDR2 sequences are PRHDT and FYEKMQ (reference sequence). V was clipped by 5 bases and J by 7 bases, with 12 bases between them. The CDR3 loop spans 14 amino acids. The CDR3 DNA is TGTGCCAGCAGCAAGACACAAGAAAATTCACCCCTCCACTTT. Encoded protein: CASSKTQENSPLHF.

The J gene is TRBJ2-7, the V gene TRBV19; 9 bases are shared with TRBD1. The CDR3 totals 15 residues. Germline V CDR1 and CDR2: LNHDA, SQIVND (reference sequence). The trim removed 2 bases at V and 4 bases at J, leaving 6 bases unmatched. The CDR3 DNA is TGTGCCAGTAGTATAACCGGGACAGGGAGGTACGAGCAGTACTTC. Protein sequence: CASSITGTGRYEQYF.

This clone appeared a single time. The V and J genes are TRBV6-5 and TRBJ1-2; 7 bases match TRBD1. Per the germline V gene, CDR1 is MNHEY and CDR2 is SVGAGI. This CDR3 contains 14 residues. V shed 9 bases and J 6 bases; nucleotides not matched to a gene: 13. DNA for the CDR3: TGTGCCAGTCGACAGGGCGGTAAGGAGGATGGCTACACCTTC. The encoded protein is CASRQGGKEDGYTF.

The CDR3 coding sequence is TGTGCCAGTAGTGTGGCAGCAGGGAAGGAGACCCAGTACTTC. Its protein product is CASSVAAGKETQYF. The chain links TRBV19 to TRBJ2-5; a weak D match, TRBD1 (5 bases). CDR1 is LNHDA and CDR2 is SQIVND in the germline V gene (reference sequence). The CDR3 is 14 amino acids. Trimming stripped 5 bases from V and 5 bases from J, with 15 bases between.

The chain links TRBV6-5 to TRBJ2-5, with 7 bases that match TRBD1. The CDR3 is made up of 13 amino acids. V gave up 5 bases and J gave up 2 bases; unmatched junction bases: 2. Germline loops: CDR1 MNHEY, CDR2 SVGAGI. CDR3: CASSRQGQETQYF. CDR3 bases: TGTGCCAGCAGTCGACAGGGACAAGAGACCCAGTACTTC.

This chain connects TRBV5-4 to TRBJ2-7; 7 nucleotides agree with TRBD1. The V segment lost 2 bases and the J segment 3 bases; nucleotides outside the gene matches: 2. The CDR3 length is 13 residues. In germline, CDR1 is SGHNT, CDR2 YYREEE (reference sequence). As DNA, the CDR3 is TGTGCCAGCAGCTTTAACAGGGGCTACGAGCAGTACTTC. Translation gives CASSFNRGYEQYF.

The gene calls are TRBV9 and TRBJ2-1, with D possibly being TRBD1 (6 bases). The CDR3 consists of 12 residues. The V gene's germline CDR1 is SGDLS and CDR2 YYNGEE. The V gene lost 3 bases and the J gene lost 15 bases, with 16 bases spanning the gap. CDR3 in DNA: TGTGCCAGCAGCGCTGATCGAGGGGGTCGGTTCTTC. This encodes CASSADRGGRFF. The variable domain in full, with the rest retrieved from reference TRBV9 and TRBJ2-1, is DSGVTQTPKHLITATGQRVTLRCSPRSGDLSVYWYQQSLDQGLQFLIQYYNGEERAKGNILERFSAQQFPDLHSELNLSSLELGDSALYFCASSADRGGRFFGPGTRLTVL.